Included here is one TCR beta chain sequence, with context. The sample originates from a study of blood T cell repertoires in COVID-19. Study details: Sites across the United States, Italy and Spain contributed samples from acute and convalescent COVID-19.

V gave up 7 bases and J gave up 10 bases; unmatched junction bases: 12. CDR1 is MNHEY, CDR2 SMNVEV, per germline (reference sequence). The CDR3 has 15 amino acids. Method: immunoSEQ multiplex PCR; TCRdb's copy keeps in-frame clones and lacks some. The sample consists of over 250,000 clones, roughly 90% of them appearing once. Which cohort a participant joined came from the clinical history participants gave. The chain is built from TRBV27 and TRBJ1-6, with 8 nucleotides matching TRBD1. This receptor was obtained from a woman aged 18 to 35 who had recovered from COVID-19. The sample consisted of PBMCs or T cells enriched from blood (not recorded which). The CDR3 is CASTNSGQGISPLHF. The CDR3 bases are TGTGCCAGCACCAACTCCGGACAGGGAATCTCACCCCTCCACTTT.